A single sample gave rise to the 16 T cell receptor beta chains below, sequenced in a study of T cells in Graves' hyperthyroidism and ophthalmopathy. The CDR3 regions of TCR beta were amplified from RNA transcripts. Using the HTBI primer set, a first-round RT-PCR was run on the TCR CDR3. MiXCR, applied by TCRdb to the multiplex PCR reads, yields one record per CDR3 protein. The sample consists of about 640,000 distinct CDR3 sequences, roughly 20% of them appearing once. The sequenced sample was blood. These receptor sequences come from a man aged 25 to 45 with Graves' ophthalmopathy.

The genes are TRBV2 and TRBJ1-6; D unresolved. V gave up 8 bases and J gave up 0 bases, with 11 bases separating them. Germline CDR1 and CDR2: SNHLY and FYNNEI. The CDR3 runs 15 residues. This chain's CDR3 is CASGPGSSYNSPLHF. The CDR3 DNA is TGTGCCAGCGGGCCTGGTAGCTCCTATAATTCACCCCTCCACTTT.

The chain couples TRBV10-3 to TRBJ1-2, with 8 bases that match TRBD1. The V segment lost 10 bases and the J segment 3 bases; nucleotides outside the gene matches: 13. Per germline, CDR1 ENHRY and CDR2 SYGVKD. The CDR3 sequence is 15 residues long. CDR3 amino acids: CATQQGVTLYYGYTF. DNA of the CDR3: TGTGCCACCCAACAGGGGGTCACACTGTACTATGGCTACACCTTC.

This clonotype was detected only a few times. The V call is TRBV5-4, the J call TRBJ2-7; TRBD2 agrees at 8 bases. V gave up 2 bases and J gave up 2 bases; unmatched junction bases: 3. This CDR3 has 14 residues. The germline V gene has CDR1 SGHNT and CDR2 YYREEE (reference sequence). DNA for the CDR3: TGTGCCAGCAGCTTCAAGCGGGAGCCCTACGAGCAGTACTTC. Amino acid sequence: CASSFKREPYEQYF.

This clonotype has a count of ten or more. The DNA for the CDR3 is TGTGCCAGCAGCCAAGACGGCCGGGAATCCTACGAGCAGTACTTC. This translates into CASSQDGRESYEQYF. V usage is TRBV3-1 and J usage is TRBJ2-7; a weak D match, TRBD2 (5 bases). There are 15 residues in the CDR3. CDR1 is LGHDT and CDR2 is YNNKEL in the germline V gene (reference sequence). V lost 0 bases, J lost 1 base, and 10 bases lay in between.

This clonotype was observed a few times. CDR3 sequence reads: CASSDRRVGWPDTQYF. The CDR3 coding sequence is TGTGCCAGCAGCGACAGGAGGGTGGGGTGGCCAGATACGCAGTATTTT. The chain combines TRBV7-3 with TRBJ2-3; either TRBD1 or TRBD2 may supply D (6 bases each). CDR1 and CDR2 (germline): SGHTA, FQGTGA. Between the trimmed V and J ends, which lost 5 bases and 4 bases, there was a span of 19 bases. CDR3 length: 16 amino acids.

This clonotype showed up many times. The chain couples TRBV5-1 to TRBJ2-2, with D maybe TRBD1 (6 bases). This CDR3 has 14 residues. V was cut by 4 bases and J by 5 bases, with 12 bases left in between. Germline CDR1 reads SGHRS; CDR2 reads YFSETQ. The CDR3 loop is CASSVLQGTGELFF. CDR3 bases: TGCGCCAGCAGCGTATTACAGGGAACCGGGGAGCTGTTTTTT.

This clonotype has only a few counts. This chain links TRBV7-6 with TRBJ1-3; a weak D match, TRBD1 (5 bases). Trimming cost V 6 bases and J 1 base, with 16 bases left between them. Germline V gives CDR1 SGHVS, CDR2 FNYEAQ. The CDR3 has 16 amino acids. The CDR3 DNA reads as TGTGCCAGCAGGAAAGGGACCGGCGCATCTGGAAACACCATATATTTT. It yields the protein CASRKGTGASGNTIYF.

This clonotype appeared a few times. This chain joins TRBV28 and TRBJ2-1, with D possibly TRBD2 on 6 matching bases. The V and J ends lost 4 bases and 2 bases respectively, with 15 bases between them. CDR3 length: 16 residues. Germline V gene lookup returns CDR1 MDHEN and CDR2 SYDVKM. Here the CDR3 reads CASSSWALATYNEQFF. For the CDR3, the DNA is TGTGCCAGCAGTTCCTGGGCCCTAGCGACCTACAATGAGCAGTTCTTC.

The chain links TRBV25-1 to TRBJ1-1, with D perhaps matching TRBD1 (6 bases). Per the germline V gene, CDR1 is MGHDK and CDR2 is SYGVNS. The CDR3 contains 14 residues. V gave up 2 bases and J gave up 6 bases, with 13 bases separating them. The CDR3 reads CASSEARGGAEAFF. CDR3 sequence (DNA): TGTGCCAGCAGTGAAGCCAGGGGCGGGGCTGAAGCTTTCTTT.

There are many counts of this clonotype. The J gene is TRBJ1-1, the V gene TRBV6-1; D is ambiguous. The germline V and J ends were trimmed by 1 base and 1 base, with 10 bases remaining between them. CDR3 length equals 15 residues. The germline CDR1 and CDR2 sequences are MNHNS and SASEGT. The CDR3 sequence is CASSEVKGRNTEAFF. DNA of the CDR3: TGTGCCAGCAGTGAAGTCAAGGGCAGGAACACTGAAGCTTTCTTT.

V is TRBV29-1 and J is TRBJ2-3; D is perhaps TRBD1 (5 bases). CDR3 length: 13 residues. Germline CDR1 reads SQVTM; CDR2 reads ANQGSEA. V gave up 3 bases and J gave up 2 bases, with 9 bases separating them. The DNA of the CDR3 is TGCAGCGTTGATAACAGGTACACAGATACGCAGTATTTT. The encoded protein is CSVDNRYTDTQYF.

This clonotype showed up just a few times. This sequence joins TRBV29-1 and TRBJ1-2; the D gene is possibly TRBD1 (5 bases). V gave up 0 bases and J gave up 14 bases, with 16 bases separating them. CDR1 and CDR2 from the germline V gene are SQVTM and ANQGSEA. The CDR3 contains 12 residues. CDR3 nucleotide sequence: TGCAGCGTTGAAGAGTCTCAGCAGGGCGCAACCTTC. Protein product: CSVEESQQGATF.

As concerns this clonotype: This may be a read error, as it is one base from a much larger clone. The DNA of the CDR3 is TGTGCCAGCAGCGAACCAGGGCAGCCCCGGCATTTT. Amino acid sequence: CASSEPGQPRHF. The J gene is TRBJ1-5, the V gene TRBV3-1; weak D call: TRBD1 (5 bases). The CDR3 totals 12 residues. Germline CDR1 and CDR2: LGHDT and YNNKEL (reference sequence). Complete variable domain (other parts from reference TRBV3-1 and TRBJ1-5): DTAVSQTPKYLVTQMGNDKSIKCEQNLGHDTMYWYKQDSKKFLKIMFSYNNKELIINETVPNRFSPKSPDKAHLNLHINSLELGDSAVYFCASSEPGQPRHFGDGTRLSIL.

The rearrangement links TRBV4-1 to TRBJ1-1, with TRBD1 identical over 7 bases. Germline V gene data show CDR1 as MGHRA and CDR2 as YSYEKL. The CDR3 runs 13 residues. V was clipped by 6 bases and J by 9 bases; unmatched bases: 10. The CDR3 nucleotides read TGCGCCAGCAGTCAAACCGGGACAGAAAAAGCTTTCTTT. Translation gives CASSQTGTEKAFF.

This clonotype was recorded many times. The V call is TRBV2, the J call TRBJ2-1, with D tentatively TRBD1 (6 bases). The CDR3 runs 12 residues. V was trimmed by 7 bases and J by 4 bases, leaving 8 bases between them. CDR1 SNHLY and CDR2 FYNNEI come from the germline V gene. CDR3 nucleotides: TGTGCCAGCACCGGGACATACAATGAGCAGTTCTTC. Translating it yields CASTGTYNEQFF.

The gene calls are TRBV29-1 and TRBJ2-7, with TRBD2 matching over 8 bases. The CDR3 is 13 amino acids. J lost 3 bases, V lost 3 bases, and 4 bases had no gene match. The germline V gene encodes CDR1 SQVTM and CDR2 ANQGSEA. The CDR3 bases are TGCAGCGTTGATGTAGCGGGAAACTACGAGCAGTACTTC. Translation gives CSVDVAGNYEQYF.